This T cell receptor beta chain emerged from a study of glioma-infiltrating T cells. The germline gives CDR1 LGHNA, CDR2 YSLEER. The length of the CDR3 is 13 residues. V lost 4 bases and J lost 8, with 12 bases in between. TCR alpha and beta CDR3 regions were amplified from RNA using iRepertoire nested multiplex PCR. TCRdb used MiXCR to reprocess the multiplex PCR reads, holding one entry per CDR3 protein. The sample has around 150,000 distinct CDR3 sequences; roughly 43% are singletons. This TCR was recovered from a human donor with low-grade glioma or glioblastoma, undergoing nonglioma brain surgery, or in good health (not recorded which). The rearrangement joins TRBV4-3 to TRBJ2-1; D is uncertain. Sequenced input: glioma tissue, nonneoplastic brain tissue, or PBMCs (not recorded which). This chain's CDR3 is CASSRGILDEQFF. CDR3 sequence (DNA): TGCGCCAGCAGCCGCGGAATTTTGGATGAGCAGTTCTTC.